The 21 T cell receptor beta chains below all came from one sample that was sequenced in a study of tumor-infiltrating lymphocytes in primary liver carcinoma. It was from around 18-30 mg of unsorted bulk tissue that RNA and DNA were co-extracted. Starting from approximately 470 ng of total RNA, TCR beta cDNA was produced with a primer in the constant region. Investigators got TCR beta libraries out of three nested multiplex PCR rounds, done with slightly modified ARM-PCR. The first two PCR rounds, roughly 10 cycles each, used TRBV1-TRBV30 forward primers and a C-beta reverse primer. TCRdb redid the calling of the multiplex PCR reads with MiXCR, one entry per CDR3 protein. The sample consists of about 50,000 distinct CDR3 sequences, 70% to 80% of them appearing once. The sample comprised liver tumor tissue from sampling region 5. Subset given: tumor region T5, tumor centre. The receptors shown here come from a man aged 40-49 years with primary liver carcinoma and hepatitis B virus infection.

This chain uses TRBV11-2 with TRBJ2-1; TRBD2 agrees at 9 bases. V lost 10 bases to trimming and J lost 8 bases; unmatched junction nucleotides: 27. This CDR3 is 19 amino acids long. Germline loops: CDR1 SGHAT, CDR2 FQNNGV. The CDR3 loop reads CATSFQWVPGSSGSHEQFF. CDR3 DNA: TGTGCCACCAGTTTCCAATGGGTGCCTGGGAGTAGCGGGAGTCATGAGCAGTTCTTC. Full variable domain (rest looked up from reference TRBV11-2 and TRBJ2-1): EAGVAQSPRYKIIEKRQSVAFWCNPISGHATLYWYQQILGQGPKLLIQFQNNGVVDDSQLPKDRFSAERLKGVDSTLKIQPAKLEDSAVYLCATSFQWVPGSSGSHEQFFGPGTRLTVL.

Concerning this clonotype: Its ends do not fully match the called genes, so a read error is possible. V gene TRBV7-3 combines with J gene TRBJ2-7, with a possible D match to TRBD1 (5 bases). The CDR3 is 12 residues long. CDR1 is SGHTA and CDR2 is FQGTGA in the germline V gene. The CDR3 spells CASSFRVHEQCF. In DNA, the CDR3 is TGTGCTAGCAGCTTCAGGGTCCACGAGCAGTGCTTC.

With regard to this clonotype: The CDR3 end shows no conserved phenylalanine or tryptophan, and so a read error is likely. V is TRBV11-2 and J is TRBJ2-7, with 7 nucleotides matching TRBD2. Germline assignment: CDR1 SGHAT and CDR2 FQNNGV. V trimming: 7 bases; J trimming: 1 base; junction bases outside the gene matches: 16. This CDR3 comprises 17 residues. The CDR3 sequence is CASKQGLVGGWSYEQYS. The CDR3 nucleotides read TGTGCCAGCAAACAAGGACTAGTGGGAGGGTGGTCCTACGAGCAGTACTCC.

CDR3 in DNA: TGTGCCAGCAGTGAAGGACTTGGACAGATACAAGAGACCCAGTACTTC. Residues: CASSEGLGQIQETQYF. The chain employs TRBV6-1 and TRBJ2-5; D is possibly TRBD1 (6 bases). Trimming removed 1 base at V and 2 bases at J, with 14 bases between. In germline, CDR1 is MNHNS, CDR2 SASEGT. The CDR3 is 16 residues long.

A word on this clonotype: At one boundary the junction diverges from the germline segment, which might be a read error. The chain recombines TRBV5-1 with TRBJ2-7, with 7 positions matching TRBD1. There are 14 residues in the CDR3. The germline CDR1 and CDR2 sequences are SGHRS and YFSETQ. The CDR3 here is CARSLAGGESEKYF. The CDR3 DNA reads TGCGCCCGCAGCTTGGCAGGGGGTGAATCCGAGAAGTACTTC.

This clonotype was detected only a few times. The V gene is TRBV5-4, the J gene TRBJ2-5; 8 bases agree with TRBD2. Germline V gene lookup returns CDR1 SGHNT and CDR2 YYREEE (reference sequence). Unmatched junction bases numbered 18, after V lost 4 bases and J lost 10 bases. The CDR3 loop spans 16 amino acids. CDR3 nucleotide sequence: TGTGCCAGCAGCCCGGGGGGGAGCGGGGCCAGTTTGGGCCAGTACTTC. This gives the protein CASSPGGSGASLGQYF. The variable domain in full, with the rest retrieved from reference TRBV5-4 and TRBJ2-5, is ETGVTQSPTHLIKTRGQQVTLRCSSQSGHNTVSWYQQALGQGPQFIFQYYREEENGRGNFPPRFSGLQFPNYSSELNVNALELDDSALYLCASSPGGSGASLGQYFGPGTRLLVL.

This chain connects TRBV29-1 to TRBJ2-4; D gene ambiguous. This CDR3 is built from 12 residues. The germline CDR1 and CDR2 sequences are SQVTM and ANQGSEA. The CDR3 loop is CNAIHGRGIQYF. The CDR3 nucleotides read TGCAACGCAATTCACGGGCGAGGCATTCAGTACTTC.

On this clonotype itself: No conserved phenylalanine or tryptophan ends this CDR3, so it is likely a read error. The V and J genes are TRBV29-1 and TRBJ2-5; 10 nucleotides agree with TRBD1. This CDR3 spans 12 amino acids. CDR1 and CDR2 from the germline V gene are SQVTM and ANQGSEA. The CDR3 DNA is TGCAGAGTCTGGGACAGGGGAGAGACCCAGTACCTC. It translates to CRVWDRGETQYL.

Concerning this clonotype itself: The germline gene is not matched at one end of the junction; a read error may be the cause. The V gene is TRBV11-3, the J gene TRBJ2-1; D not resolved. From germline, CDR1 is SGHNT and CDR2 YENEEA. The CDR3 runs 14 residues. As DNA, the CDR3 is TGCGCCAGCAGCTTAGGCGTCTCGTACAATGAGAAGTTCTTC. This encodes CASSLGVSYNEKFF. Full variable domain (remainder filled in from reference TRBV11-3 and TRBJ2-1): EAGVVQSPRYKIIEKKQPVAFWCNPISGHNTLYWYLQNLGQGPELLIRYENEEAVDDSQLPKDRFSAERLKGVDSTLKIQPAELGDSAVYLCASSLGVSYNEKFFGPGTRLTVL.

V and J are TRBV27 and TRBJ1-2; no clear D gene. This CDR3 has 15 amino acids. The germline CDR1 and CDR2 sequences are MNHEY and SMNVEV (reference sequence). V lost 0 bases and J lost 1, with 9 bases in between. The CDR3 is CASSLSAGINYGYTF. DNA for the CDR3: TGTGCCAGCAGTTTATCGGCAGGAATTAACTATGGCTACACCTTC.

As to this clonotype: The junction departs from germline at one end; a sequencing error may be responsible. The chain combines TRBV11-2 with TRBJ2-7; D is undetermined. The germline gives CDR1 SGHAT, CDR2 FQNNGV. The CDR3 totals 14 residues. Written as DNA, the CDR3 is TGTGCCAGCAGCCCTAATAGGAACTCCTACGCGCAGTACTTC. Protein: CASSPNRNSYAQYF.

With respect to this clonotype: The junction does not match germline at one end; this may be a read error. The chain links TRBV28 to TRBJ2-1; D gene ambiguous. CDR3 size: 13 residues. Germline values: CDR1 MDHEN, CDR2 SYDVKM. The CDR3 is CASWIRKGNEQFF. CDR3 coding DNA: TGTGCCAGCTGGATACGGAAGGGCAATGAACAGTTCTTC.

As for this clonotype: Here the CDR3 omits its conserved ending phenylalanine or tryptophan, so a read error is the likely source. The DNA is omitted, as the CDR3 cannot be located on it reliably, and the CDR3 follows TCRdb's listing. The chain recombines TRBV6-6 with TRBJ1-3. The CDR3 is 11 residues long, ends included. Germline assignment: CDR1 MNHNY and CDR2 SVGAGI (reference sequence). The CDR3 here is CASSAGNTVYI.

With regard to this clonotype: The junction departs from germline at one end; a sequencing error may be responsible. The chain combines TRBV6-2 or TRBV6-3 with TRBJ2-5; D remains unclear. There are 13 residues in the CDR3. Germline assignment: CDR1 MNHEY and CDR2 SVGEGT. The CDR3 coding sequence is TGTGCCATCAGTTACTGGGTCCAAGAGACCCAGTACTTC. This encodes CAISYWVQETQYF.

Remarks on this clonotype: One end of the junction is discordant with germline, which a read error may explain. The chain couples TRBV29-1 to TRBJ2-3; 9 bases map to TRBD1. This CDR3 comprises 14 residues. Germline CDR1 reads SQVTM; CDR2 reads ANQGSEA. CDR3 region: CSVTGTGPSDTRYF. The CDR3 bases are TGCAGCGTTACCGGGACAGGGCCGTCAGATACGCGGTATTTT.

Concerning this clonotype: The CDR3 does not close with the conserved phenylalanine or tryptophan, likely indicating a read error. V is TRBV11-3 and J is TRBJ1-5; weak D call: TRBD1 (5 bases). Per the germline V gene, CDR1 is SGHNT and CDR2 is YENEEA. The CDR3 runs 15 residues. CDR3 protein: CTSSLDLGVAQPQHS. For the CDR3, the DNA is TGTACCAGCAGCTTAGATCTGGGGGTGGCTCAGCCCCAGCATTCC.

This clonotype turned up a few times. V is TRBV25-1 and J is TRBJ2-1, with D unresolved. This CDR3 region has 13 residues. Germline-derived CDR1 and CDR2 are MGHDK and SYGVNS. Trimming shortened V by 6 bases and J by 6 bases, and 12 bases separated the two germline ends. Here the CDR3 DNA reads TGTGCCAGCAGACCGGTTTATTGCAATGAGCAGTTCTTC. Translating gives CASRPVYCNEQFF.

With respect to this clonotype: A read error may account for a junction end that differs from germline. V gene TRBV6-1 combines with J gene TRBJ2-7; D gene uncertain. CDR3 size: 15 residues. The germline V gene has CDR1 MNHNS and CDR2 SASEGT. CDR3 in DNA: TGTGCCAGCAGGCGAGGCCCGTGCATTTTCTACGAGCAGTATTTC. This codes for CASRRGPCIFYEQYF.

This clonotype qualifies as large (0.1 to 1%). CDR3 sequence (DNA): TGCAGCGTTGGTGCCAAGGGGGCTACGCAGTATTTT. Amino acid sequence: CSVGAKGATQYF. The chain links TRBV29-1 to TRBJ2-3; 7 bases are shared with TRBD1. CDR1 SQVTM and CDR2 ANQGSEA come from the germline V gene. CDR3 size: 12 residues. V shed 4 bases and J 8 bases; nucleotides not matched to a gene: 6.

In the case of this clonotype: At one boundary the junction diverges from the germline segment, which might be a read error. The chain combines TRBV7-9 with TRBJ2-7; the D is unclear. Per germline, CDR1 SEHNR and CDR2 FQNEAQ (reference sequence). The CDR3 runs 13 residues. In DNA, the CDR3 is TGTGCCAGTAGCTTAGTGGGCGTACCCGAGCACTACTTC. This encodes CASSLVGVPEHYF. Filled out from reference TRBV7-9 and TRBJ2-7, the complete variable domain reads DTGVSQNPRHKITKRGQNVTFRCDPISEHNRLYWYRQTLGQGPEFLTYFQNEAQLEKSRLLSDRFSAERPKGSFSTLEIQRTEQGDSAMYLCASSLVGVPEHYFGPGTRLTVT.

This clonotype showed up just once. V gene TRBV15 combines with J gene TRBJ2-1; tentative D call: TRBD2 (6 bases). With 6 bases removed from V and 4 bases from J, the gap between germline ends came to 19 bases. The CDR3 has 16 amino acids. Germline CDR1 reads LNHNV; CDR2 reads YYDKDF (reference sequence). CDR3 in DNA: TGTGCCACCAGGACCCGGGAGTCCCACCTATACAATGAGCAGTTCTTC. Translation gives CATRTRESHLYNEQFF.